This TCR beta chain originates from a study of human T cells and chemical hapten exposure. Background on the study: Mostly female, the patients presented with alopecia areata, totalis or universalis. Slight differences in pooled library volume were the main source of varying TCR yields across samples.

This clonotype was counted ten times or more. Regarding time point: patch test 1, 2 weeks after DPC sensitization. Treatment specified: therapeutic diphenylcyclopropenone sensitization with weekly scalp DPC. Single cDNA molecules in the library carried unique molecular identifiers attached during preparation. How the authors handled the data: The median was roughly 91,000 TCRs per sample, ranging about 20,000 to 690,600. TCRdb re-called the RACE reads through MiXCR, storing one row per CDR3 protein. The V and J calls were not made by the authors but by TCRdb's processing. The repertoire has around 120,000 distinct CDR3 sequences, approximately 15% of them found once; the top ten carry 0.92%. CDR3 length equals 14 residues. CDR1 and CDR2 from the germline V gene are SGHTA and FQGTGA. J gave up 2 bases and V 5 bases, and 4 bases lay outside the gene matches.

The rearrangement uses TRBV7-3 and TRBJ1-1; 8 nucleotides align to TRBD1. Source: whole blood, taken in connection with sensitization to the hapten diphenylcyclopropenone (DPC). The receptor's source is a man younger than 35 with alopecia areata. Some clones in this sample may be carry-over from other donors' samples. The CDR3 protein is CASSPDRDNTEAFF. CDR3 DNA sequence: TGTGCCAGCAGCCCGGACAGGGATAACACTGAAGCTTTCTTT.